These T cell receptor beta chains were read from a single sample in a study of CD8 T cells in ankylosing spondylitis. TCRdb used MiXCR to reprocess the 5' RACE reads, holding one entry per CDR3 protein. This table holds hundreds of thousands of distinct CDR3 sequences, 15% to 20% found once. The sample was blood, either unsorted or a sorted T cell fraction (not recorded which). These receptors came from a male donor with ankylosing spondylitis. The CDR3 runs from the conserved cysteine through the conserved F or W. D genes are given only for firm matches. Size is omitted from some rows. Given values are once, few, many or a class for expanded clones.

CDR3nt: TGTGCCAGCAGTGAACCCGGTTATAGACTCTCTGGAAACACCATATATTTT
CDR3aa: CASSEPGYRLSGNTIYF
j_gene: TRBJ1-3
d_gene: NA
v_gene: TRBV6-1
abundance: few

CDR3nt: TGTGCCAGCAGCCATCTCGGACAGGGAGCTAATTCACCCCTCCACTTT
CDR3aa: CASSHLGQGANSPLHF
j_gene: TRBJ1-6
d_gene: TRBD1
v_gene: TRBV3-1
abundance: NA

CDR3nt: TGTGCCAGTTCAGGGTTCTACGAGCAGTACTTC
CDR3aa: CASSGFYEQYF
j_gene: TRBJ2-7
d_gene: NA
v_gene: TRBV3-1
abundance: NA

CDR3nt: TGTGCCAGCAGTGAAAAAGAGACAGGGAAGAACGAGCAGTACTTC
CDR3aa: CASSEKETGKNEQYF
j_gene: TRBJ2-7
d_gene: TRBD1
v_gene: TRBV25-1
abundance: NA

CDR3nt: TGCGGATGGACCGGACGCACCGGGGAGCTGTTTTTT
CDR3aa: CGWTGRTGELFF
j_gene: TRBJ2-2
d_gene: NA
v_gene: TRBV29-1
abundance: many

CDR3nt: TGCGCCAGCAGCCCCCCTGGGCGCAGTCTCCGGGGTGGCTACACCTTC
CDR3aa: CASSPPGRSLRGGYTF
j_gene: TRBJ1-2
d_gene: NA
v_gene: TRBV4-1
abundance: few

CDR3nt: TGTGCCAGCAGCTTAGCTGGCGGGAGGGAAAAGACCCAGTACTTC
CDR3aa: CASSLAGGREKTQYF
j_gene: TRBJ2-5
d_gene: TRBD2
v_gene: TRBV7-9
abundance: few

CDR3nt: TGTGCCAGCAGCCTCCACAGGGCTGGGGCCAACGTCCTGACTTTC
CDR3aa: CASSLHRAGANVLTF
j_gene: TRBJ2-6
d_gene: NA
v_gene: TRBV3-1
abundance: many

CDR3nt: TGCGCCAGCAGCCAAGAGCCCCCAAGCAAGAATCAGCCCCAGCATTTT
CDR3aa: CASSQEPPSKNQPQHF
j_gene: TRBJ1-5
d_gene: NA
v_gene: TRBV4-1
abundance: few

CDR3nt: TGTGCCAGCAGCCCGGGACAGGGTCAGACCGGGGAGCTGTTTTTT
CDR3aa: CASSPGQGQTGELFF
j_gene: TRBJ2-2
d_gene: TRBD1
v_gene: TRBV9
abundance: few

CDR3nt: TGTGCCAGCAGCGGGACGGTCTCTGGAAACACCATATATTTT
CDR3aa: CASSGTVSGNTIYF
j_gene: TRBJ1-3
d_gene: NA
v_gene: TRBV6-1
abundance: few

CDR3nt: TGTGCCAGCAGTCTAGACGGAAATAGCAATCAGCCCCAGCATTTT
CDR3aa: CASSLDGNSNQPQHF
j_gene: TRBJ1-5
d_gene: NA
v_gene: TRBV7-2
abundance: NA

CDR3nt: TGTGCCAGCAGCCCCTCCAGCTATGGCTACACCTTC
CDR3aa: CASSPSSYGYTF
j_gene: TRBJ1-2
d_gene: NA
v_gene: TRBV7-2
abundance: many

CDR3nt: TGTGCCAGCACCCAAGGGGGCAATCAGCCCCAGCATTTT
CDR3aa: CASTQGGNQPQHF
j_gene: TRBJ1-5
d_gene: NA
v_gene: TRBV25-1
abundance: NA

CDR3nt: TGCAGCGTTGAATGGACAGATACCTACAATGAGCAGTTCTTC
CDR3aa: CSVEWTDTYNEQFF
j_gene: TRBJ2-1
d_gene: NA
v_gene: TRBV29-1
abundance: many

CDR3nt: TGCAGTGCTAGAGATAGGGGTTGGGGGACCCAGTACTTC
CDR3aa: CSARDRGWGTQYF
j_gene: TRBJ2-5
d_gene: NA
v_gene: TRBV20-1
abundance: few

CDR3nt: TGCAGTGCTTTCCCGGACCTGAACACTGAAGCTTTCTTT
CDR3aa: CSAFPDLNTEAFF
j_gene: TRBJ1-1
d_gene: NA
v_gene: TRBV20-1
abundance: NA

CDR3nt: TGTGCCAGCAGCCCCGGATGGACAGCTACCTACGAGCAGTACTTC
CDR3aa: CASSPGWTATYEQYF
j_gene: TRBJ2-7
d_gene: NA
v_gene: TRBV3-1
abundance: few

CDR3nt: TGTGCCAGCAGCTTATACGGGGGGACCATTGACTCCTACAATGAGCAGTTCTTC
CDR3aa: CASSLYGGTIDSYNEQFF
j_gene: TRBJ2-1
d_gene: TRBD2
v_gene: TRBV13
abundance: NA

CDR3nt: TGTGCCAGCAGCCAAGAAGGGAATGAGGCACTCTATGGCTACACCTTC
CDR3aa: CASSQEGNEALYGYTF
j_gene: TRBJ1-2
d_gene: NA
v_gene: TRBV14
abundance: NA

CDR3nt: TGCAGTGCTAGAAACCCCGGGAGGGGGGTCTACAATGAGCAGTTCTTC
CDR3aa: CSARNPGRGVYNEQFF
j_gene: TRBJ2-1
d_gene: TRBD2
v_gene: TRBV20-1
abundance: many

CDR3nt: TGTGCCAGCAGGTCGGGACTAAGCTACCAAGAGACCCAGTACTTC
CDR3aa: CASRSGLSYQETQYF
j_gene: TRBJ2-5
d_gene: TRBD2
v_gene: TRBV12-3/TRBV12-4
abundance: NA

CDR3nt: TGTGCCAGCAGCTTAGTGGCAGGGGACTTCAATGAGCAGTTCTTC
CDR3aa: CASSLVAGDFNEQFF
j_gene: TRBJ2-1
d_gene: NA
v_gene: TRBV7-9
abundance: few

CDR3nt: TGTGCCAGCAGCTTATCCTGGGACACTGCCTACAATGAGCAGTTCTTC
CDR3aa: CASSLSWDTAYNEQFF
j_gene: TRBJ2-1
d_gene: NA
v_gene: TRBV7-2
abundance: NA

CDR3nt: TGTGCCAGCAGTTACGTGGGGAAGGCCCTCAAAGGCCATTCCAATGAGCAGTTCTTC
CDR3aa: CASSYVGKALKGHSNEQFF
j_gene: TRBJ2-1
d_gene: NA
v_gene: TRBV6-5
abundance: NA

CDR3nt: TGTGCCAGCAGTCCCCGACAGAGCTCCTATAATTCACCCCTCCACTTT
CDR3aa: CASSPRQSSYNSPLHF
j_gene: TRBJ1-6
d_gene: NA
v_gene: TRBV12-3/TRBV12-4
abundance: many

CDR3nt: TGTGCCACCAGCAGGACAGGGGGCGCCGGCTATGGCTACACCTTC
CDR3aa: CATSRTGGAGYGYTF
j_gene: TRBJ1-2
d_gene: TRBD1
v_gene: TRBV15
abundance: few

CDR3nt: TGTGCCAGCAGCAAAGCGCTCGGGACAGGGCCCTACAATGAGCAGTTCTTC
CDR3aa: CASSKALGTGPYNEQFF
j_gene: TRBJ2-1
d_gene: NA
v_gene: TRBV21-1
abundance: NA

CDR3nt: TGTGCCAGCTCACCAACCGGGACCAACAATGAGCAGTTCTTC
CDR3aa: CASSPTGTNNEQFF
j_gene: TRBJ2-1
d_gene: NA
v_gene: TRBV18
abundance: NA

CDR3nt: TGTGCCAGCAGCCGCGGGGGGACTAACTATGGCTACACCTTC
CDR3aa: CASSRGGTNYGYTF
j_gene: TRBJ1-2
d_gene: NA
v_gene: TRBV4-2
abundance: few

CDR3nt: TGCAGTGCTAGATTACAGGGGCAGGTAAATGAGCAGTTCTTC
CDR3aa: CSARLQGQVNEQFF
j_gene: TRBJ2-1
d_gene: TRBD1
v_gene: TRBV20-1
abundance: NA

CDR3nt: TGCAGTGCCTTGGGAACAGACTACGAGCAGTACTTC
CDR3aa: CSALGTDYEQYF
j_gene: TRBJ2-7
d_gene: NA
v_gene: TRBV20-1
abundance: NA

CDR3nt: TGTGCCAGCAGTTACTCGACGTCCCAACTAGCGGTGAGCTACGAGCAGTACTTC
CDR3aa: CASSYSTSQLAVSYEQYF
j_gene: TRBJ2-7
d_gene: TRBD2
v_gene: TRBV6-2/TRBV6-3
abundance: NA

CDR3nt: TGTGCCAGCACTTTGGGCTCCTATAATTCACCCCTCCACTTT
CDR3aa: CASTLGSYNSPLHF
j_gene: TRBJ1-6
d_gene: NA
v_gene: TRBV2
abundance: few

CDR3nt: TGCGCCAGCAGCGCTAGGGATGGCTACACCTTC
CDR3aa: CASSARDGYTF
j_gene: TRBJ1-2
d_gene: NA
v_gene: TRBV5-1
abundance: NA

CDR3nt: TGCAGTGCTAGTCCCTCGTCCTGGGGACCCCTTCAAGAGACCCAGTACTTC
CDR3aa: CSASPSSWGPLQETQYF
j_gene: TRBJ2-5
d_gene: NA
v_gene: TRBV20-1
abundance: many

CDR3nt: TGTGCCAGCAGTCCCACTGGGAACAGTCTCTATGGCTACACCTTC
CDR3aa: CASSPTGNSLYGYTF
j_gene: TRBJ1-2
d_gene: NA
v_gene: TRBV6-1
abundance: many

CDR3nt: TGTGCCAGCAGACTAGACCAACCCGGTGGAAACACCATATATTTT
CDR3aa: CASRLDQPGGNTIYF
j_gene: TRBJ1-3
d_gene: NA
v_gene: TRBV5-5
abundance: few

CDR3nt: TGCAGTGCCGGGAGGGGACAGGAGAGTTATGGCTACACCTTC
CDR3aa: CSAGRGQESYGYTF
j_gene: TRBJ1-2
d_gene: TRBD1
v_gene: TRBV20-1
abundance: NA

CDR3nt: TGTGCCAGCAGTTTATCTTGGGGAGGCTATGGCTACACCTTC
CDR3aa: CASSLSWGGYGYTF
j_gene: TRBJ1-2
d_gene: NA
v_gene: TRBV27
abundance: NA

CDR3nt: TGTGCCAGCAGCCCTGGGACAGGGTTATCCGGGGAGCTGTTTTTT
CDR3aa: CASSPGTGLSGELFF
j_gene: TRBJ2-2
d_gene: TRBD1
v_gene: TRBV5-4
abundance: NA

CDR3nt: TGTGCCAGCAGTGACTCCCCCGGCGGGTCACCCCTCCACTTT
CDR3aa: CASSDSPGGSPLHF
j_gene: TRBJ1-6
d_gene: NA
v_gene: TRBV25-1
abundance: few

CDR3nt: TGTGCCAGCAGTAGTGACAGCGGGAGGAAAGAGACCCAGTACTTC
CDR3aa: CASSSDSGRKETQYF
j_gene: TRBJ2-5
d_gene: TRBD2
v_gene: TRBV3-1
abundance: NA

CDR3nt: TGCGCCAGCAGCACCTCCTACGGTACGGCAGGAAACACCATATATTTT
CDR3aa: CASSTSYGTAGNTIYF
j_gene: TRBJ1-3
d_gene: NA
v_gene: TRBV5-1
abundance: few

CDR3nt: TGTGCCAGCAGTTACGATGGGGGGCGTTCCGGGGCCAACGTCCTGACTTTC
CDR3aa: CASSYDGGRSGANVLTF
j_gene: TRBJ2-6
d_gene: NA
v_gene: TRBV6-5
abundance: NA

CDR3nt: TGTGCCAGCAGCAGAGGACAGAGGGGGGGGCAGGCTGAAGCTTTCTTT
CDR3aa: CASSRGQRGGQAEAFF
j_gene: TRBJ1-1
d_gene: NA
v_gene: TRBV3-1
abundance: few

CDR3nt: TGCAGTGCTAGTTCGGTAGCGGGAGCTGGGTCTACGCAGTATTTT
CDR3aa: CSASSVAGAGSTQYF
j_gene: TRBJ2-3
d_gene: TRBD2
v_gene: TRBV20-1
abundance: few

CDR3nt: TGTGCCATACAGACTGCCGAATCTTGGGGCGAGCAGTACTTC
CDR3aa: CAIQTAESWGEQYF
j_gene: TRBJ2-7
d_gene: NA
v_gene: TRBV10-3
abundance: few

CDR3nt: TGTGCCAGCGATTTCGGGGCGAACACTGAAGCTTTCTTT
CDR3aa: CASDFGANTEAFF
j_gene: TRBJ1-1
d_gene: NA
v_gene: TRBV18
abundance: few

CDR3nt: TGTGCCTGGGGACAGGGGGGCAATCAGCCCCAGCATTTT
CDR3aa: CAWGQGGNQPQHF
j_gene: TRBJ1-5
d_gene: TRBD1
v_gene: TRBV30
abundance: NA